This T cell receptor beta chain originates from a study of cytomegalovirus exposure and HLA in healthy donors. The wider study: The 120 validation repertoires and the roughly 690 first-cohort repertoires shared a platform, a later analysis reported.

Method: immunoSEQ multiplex PCR; TCRdb's copy keeps in-frame clones and lacks some. Here the sample spans more than 200,000 clones, about 90% being singletons. The V end lost 3 bases, the J end lost 3 bases, and 8 bases lay between the germline ends. Germline CDR1 reads WNHNN; CDR2 reads SYGVQD (reference sequence). This CDR3 region has 14 residues. The chain joins TRBV10-1 to TRBJ1-4, with D unresolved. Sequenced input: PBMCs. This sequence was found in a woman aged 25 to 39 in good health and CMV-seronegative. CDR3 in DNA: TGCGCCAGCAGTGACCGGATTTCTAATGAAAAACTGTTTTTT. This translates into CASSDRISNEKLFF.